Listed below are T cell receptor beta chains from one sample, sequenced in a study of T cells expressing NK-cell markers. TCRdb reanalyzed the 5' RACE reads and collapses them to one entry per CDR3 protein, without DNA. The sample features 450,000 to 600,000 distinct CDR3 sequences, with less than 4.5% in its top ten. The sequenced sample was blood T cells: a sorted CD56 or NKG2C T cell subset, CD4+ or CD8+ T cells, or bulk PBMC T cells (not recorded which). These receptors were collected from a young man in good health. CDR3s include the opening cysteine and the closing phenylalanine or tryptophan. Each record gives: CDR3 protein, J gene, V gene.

CDR3aa: CASSQARLGSTDTQYF
j_gene: TRBJ2-3
v_gene: TRBV4-1

CDR3aa: CAWSVGGREQFF
j_gene: TRBJ2-1
v_gene: TRBV30

CDR3aa: CASTLGGGLNTEAFF
j_gene: TRBJ1-1
v_gene: TRBV9

CDR3aa: CSARDRGLTGELFF
j_gene: TRBJ2-2
v_gene: TRBV20-1

CDR3aa: CASSTGQSNTGELFF
j_gene: TRBJ2-2
v_gene: TRBV5-8

CDR3aa: CASSSETGGNYGYTF
j_gene: TRBJ1-2
v_gene: TRBV5-1

CDR3aa: CASSLNHSYGYTF
j_gene: TRBJ1-2
v_gene: TRBV7-9

CDR3aa: CASSLARSLEQYF
j_gene: TRBJ2-7
v_gene: TRBV5-1

CDR3aa: CAWFSQKFRNTIYF
j_gene: TRBJ1-3
v_gene: TRBV30

CDR3aa: CASSFTGLETQYF
j_gene: TRBJ2-5
v_gene: TRBV7-6

CDR3aa: CASREDRSATYEQYF
j_gene: TRBJ2-7
v_gene: TRBV6-1

CDR3aa: CASSLSPDPADTQYF
j_gene: TRBJ2-3
v_gene: TRBV27

CDR3aa: CASRLTSFYGYTF
j_gene: TRBJ1-2
v_gene: TRBV7-2

CDR3aa: CASSQVGTQYGYTF
j_gene: TRBJ1-2
v_gene: TRBV4-3

CDR3aa: CASSQDTTSSDTQYF
j_gene: TRBJ2-3
v_gene: TRBV3-1

CDR3aa: CASSLLADSGTYEQYF
j_gene: TRBJ2-7
v_gene: TRBV7-2

CDR3aa: CASSLEVLASYNEQFF
j_gene: TRBJ2-1
v_gene: TRBV5-5

CDR3aa: CASSPGLGSETQYF
j_gene: TRBJ2-5
v_gene: TRBV7-9

CDR3aa: CASSLGRHGYTF
j_gene: TRBJ1-2
v_gene: TRBV5-1

CDR3aa: CASSIIGAGGLRQPQHF
j_gene: TRBJ1-5
v_gene: TRBV19

CDR3aa: CASSYSFTGDEQYF
j_gene: TRBJ2-7
v_gene: TRBV6-2/TRBV6-3

CDR3aa: CASSPGDTAKNIQYF
j_gene: TRBJ2-4
v_gene: TRBV5-1

CDR3aa: CATSSSRYGESGYSYNEQFF
j_gene: TRBJ2-1
v_gene: TRBV24-1

CDR3aa: CASSLTLGPAGEQFF
j_gene: TRBJ2-1
v_gene: TRBV6-2/TRBV6-3

CDR3aa: CASSAQGSGGNTIYF
j_gene: TRBJ1-3
v_gene: TRBV9

CDR3aa: CASSWDPLGERSYEQYF
j_gene: TRBJ2-7
v_gene: TRBV5-1

CDR3aa: CSASDNQMNTEAFF
j_gene: TRBJ1-1
v_gene: TRBV20-1

CDR3aa: CASSTGTSGSRYLYNEQFF
j_gene: TRBJ2-1
v_gene: TRBV11-1

CDR3aa: CASSLEPSVDNEQFF
j_gene: TRBJ2-1
v_gene: TRBV5-5

CDR3aa: CSARSPGFSFYQPQHF
j_gene: TRBJ1-5
v_gene: TRBV20-1

CDR3aa: CATSPTQTYGYTF
j_gene: TRBJ1-2
v_gene: TRBV15

CDR3aa: CASSLGLSSYNEQFF
j_gene: TRBJ2-1
v_gene: TRBV5-5

CDR3aa: CASTPGGVYEQYF
j_gene: TRBJ2-7
v_gene: TRBV7-2

CDR3aa: CASSSGGNTGELFF
j_gene: TRBJ2-2
v_gene: TRBV4-2

CDR3aa: CASSERANSYNEQFF
j_gene: TRBJ2-1
v_gene: TRBV2

CDR3aa: CSARNDRATQPQHF
j_gene: TRBJ1-5
v_gene: TRBV20-1

CDR3aa: CASSFGAPRDIQYF
j_gene: TRBJ2-4
v_gene: TRBV3-1

CDR3aa: CASSLRIGITGGAGYTF
j_gene: TRBJ1-2
v_gene: TRBV7-6

CDR3aa: CASSQDLAPTNTQYF
j_gene: TRBJ2-3
v_gene: TRBV4-1